These 32 T cell receptor beta chains came from one sample sequenced in a study of shared clonotypes between healthy human individuals. Here immunoSEQ multiplex PCR was the method, and the copy in TCRdb shows in-frame clones only, minus some. The sample records about 2,100,000 clones, about 93% being singletons. Positive CCR7 selection of CD45RO-negative cells yielded the naive CD8 cells, and terminally differentiated effector memory CD45RA+ cells were excluded. Specimen: naive CD8+ T cells from PBMCs. These TCRs come from a man aged 18 to 30 in good health. Some clones in this sample may be carry-over from other donors' samples.

The chain uses TRBV7-9 and TRBJ1-2, with 7 bases that match TRBD1. The germline CDR1 and CDR2 sequences are SEHNR and FQNEAQ (reference sequence). V lost 3 bases and J lost 4; bases outside the gene matches: 11. The CDR3 runs 16 residues. The DNA for the CDR3 is TGTGCCAGCAGCTTTGATACCGGGACAGAAGCCTATGGCTACACCTTC. Residues: CASSFDTGTEAYGYTF.

The chain is built from TRBV5-6 and TRBJ1-2, with D possibly matching TRBD1 (6 bases). Germline V CDR1 and CDR2: SGHDT, YYEEEE. CDR3 size: 15 residues. With 4 bases removed from V and 6 bases from J, the gap between germline ends came to 19 bases. CDR3 region: CASSQVGGGLNGYTF. The CDR3 nucleotides read TGTGCCAGCAGCCAGGTGGGGGGCGGCCTGAATGGCTACACCTTC.

DNA of the CDR3: TGTGCCAGCCGCGAGGGGATTAACTCCTACAATGAGCAGTTCTTC. It encodes CASREGINSYNEQFF. V and J are TRBV7-9 and TRBJ2-1; D could derive from TRBD1 or TRBD2 (5 bases each). Germline CDR1 and CDR2: SEHNR and FQNEAQ (reference sequence). Trimming removed 8 bases at V and 0 bases at J, with 14 bases between. The CDR3 extends over 15 amino acids.

The chain links TRBV5-1 to TRBJ2-3, with D perhaps given as TRBD1 or TRBD2 (6 bases each). This CDR3 has 17 residues. The V end lost 3 bases, the J end lost 2 bases, and 19 bases lay between the germline ends. CDR1 is SGHRS, CDR2 YFSETQ, per germline. The CDR3 reads CASSWGAGWALTDTQYF. The CDR3 region has the DNA TGCGCCAGCAGCTGGGGGGCGGGTTGGGCTCTCACAGATACGCAGTATTTT.

The chain is built from TRBV7-2 and TRBJ2-2, with no clear D. The CDR3 covers 15 residues. The ends were cut back, 2 bases at V and 3 bases at J, with 10 bases in the middle. The germline CDR1 and CDR2 sequences are SGHTA and FQGNSA. The CDR3 is CASSLYLVDTGELFF. CDR3 nucleotides: TGTGCCAGCAGCTTATACCTAGTAGACACCGGGGAGCTGTTTTTT. The whole variable domain, remainder taken from reference TRBV7-2 and TRBJ2-2, is GAGVSQSPSNKVTEKGKDVELRCDPISGHTALYWYRQSLGQGLEFLIYFQGNSAPDKSGLPSDRFSAERTGGSVSTLTIQRTQQEDSAVYLCASSLYLVDTGELFFGEGSRLTVL.

V usage is TRBV4-3 and J usage is TRBJ1-1; tentatively, D is TRBD1 (5 bases). The V gene lost 2 bases and the J gene lost 1 base, with 14 bases spanning the gap. CDR3 length: 16 residues. CDR1 and CDR2 (germline): LGHNA, YSLEER. The CDR3 bases are TGCGCCAGCAGCCAACTCAGCGACAGCCCGAACACTGAAGCTTTCTTT. Protein: CASSQLSDSPNTEAFF.

V is TRBV27 and J is TRBJ2-7; no firm D call. CDR1 and CDR2 (germline): MNHEY, SMNVEV (reference sequence). The CDR3 covers 13 residues. The V end lost 4 bases, the J end lost 0 bases, and 7 bases lay between the germline ends. CDR3 residues: CASSYSASYEQYF. The CDR3 DNA follows: TGTGCCAGCAGTTATTCAGCCTCCTACGAGCAGTACTTC.

The chain joins TRBV7-9 to TRBJ2-7, with D unresolved. The CDR3 totals 13 residues. Germline values: CDR1 SEHNR, CDR2 FQNEAQ (reference sequence). Trimming left V 1 base short and J 9 bases short, with 13 bases between. The CDR3: CASSLDPDLGQYF. In DNA form, the CDR3 reads TGTGCCAGCAGCTTAGACCCAGACCTTGGGCAGTACTTC. The entire variable domain, with the rest obtained from reference TRBV7-9 and TRBJ2-7, is as follows: DTGVSQNPRHKITKRGQNVTFRCDPISEHNRLYWYRQTLGQGPEFLTYFQNEAQLEKSRLLSDRFSAERPKGSFSTLEIQRTEQGDSAMYLCASSLDPDLGQYFGPGTRLTVT.

The sample holds one count of this clone. The chain recombines TRBV27 with TRBJ1-1; D is unresolved. Germline V gene lookup returns CDR1 MNHEY and CDR2 SMNVEV (reference sequence). The V end was cut by 10 bases, the J end by 0 bases, with 12 bases between. This CDR3 is 13 amino acids long. CDR3 DNA: TGTGCCACTAAAGGAGCCTTGAACACTGAAGCTTTCTTT. Its protein is CATKGALNTEAFF.

The chain is built from TRBV28 and TRBJ1-5; tentative D call: TRBD1 (6 bases). The germline V gene encodes CDR1 MDHEN and CDR2 SYDVKM. The ends were cut back, 8 bases at V and 4 bases at J, with 18 bases in the middle. This CDR3 has 15 amino acids. The chain's CDR3 is CASSLFGQQNQPQHF. The CDR3 nucleotides read TGTGCCAGCTCTTTATTTGGACAGCAGAATCAGCCCCAGCATTTT.

CDR3: CASSAGWNTGELFF. The CDR3 DNA is TGTGCCAGCAGCGCCGGATGGAACACCGGGGAGCTGTTTTTT. V usage is TRBV9 and J usage is TRBJ2-2; D is unresolved. V was clipped by 3 bases and J by 1 base, with 7 bases between them. The CDR3 contains 14 residues. Germline values: CDR1 SGDLS, CDR2 YYNGEE.

J is TRBJ2-7 and V is TRBV27; 7 bases align to TRBD1. Germline CDR1 reads MNHEY; CDR2 reads SMNVEV (reference sequence). The V and J ends lost 11 bases and 2 bases, in that order; junction bases with no gene match: 12. CDR3 length: 14 amino acids. CDR3 in DNA: TGTGCCTCGTCCCCCTGGGACAGCACCTACGAGCAGTACTTC. Its protein product is CASSPWDSTYEQYF.

The V call is TRBV14, the J call TRBJ2-7, with D tentatively TRBD2 (6 bases). The CDR3 consists of 12 residues. CDR1 and CDR2 (germline): SGHDN, FVKESK. Trimming removed 4 bases at V and 3 bases at J, with 7 bases between. CDR3 nucleotides: TGTGCCAGCAGCCTCGGGGGCTACGAGCAGTACTTC. Its translation: CASSLGGYEQYF.

The V and J genes are TRBV7-7 and TRBJ2-5; 10 bases map to TRBD1. The V and J ends lost 4 bases and 5 bases, in that order; junction bases with no gene match: 7. Germline assignment: CDR1 SSHAT and CDR2 FNYEAQ (reference sequence). CDR3 length: 15 amino acids. CDR3 in amino acids: CASSSPDRGHETQYF. The CDR3 bases are TGTGCCAGCAGCTCTCCCGACAGGGGGCACGAGACCCAGTACTTC. Full variable domain (missing parts from reference TRBV7-7 and TRBJ2-5): GAGVSQSPRYKVTKRGQDVTLRCDPISSHATLYWYQQALGQGPEFLTYFNYEAQPDKSGLPSDRFSAERPEGSISTLTIQRTEQRDSAMYRCASSSPDRGHETQYFGPGTRLLVL.

The chain links TRBV11-2 to TRBJ2-5; 10 bases fit TRBD2. Germline V gene sequence: CDR1 SGHAT, CDR2 FQNNGV. The CDR3 sequence is 15 residues long. With V trimmed by 5 bases and J by 5 bases, 8 bases remained unmatched. In nucleotides, the CDR3 is TGTGCCAGCAGCCCCTGGACTAGCGGAGAGGAGACCCAGTACTTC. Its translation is CASSPWTSGEETQYF.

V gene TRBV5-6 combines with J gene TRBJ2-1; 10 nucleotides align to TRBD2. With V trimmed by 5 bases and J by 7 bases, 9 bases remained unmatched. Germline V gene lookup returns CDR1 SGHDT and CDR2 YYEEEE. The CDR3 consists of 15 residues. The chain's CDR3 is CASRPSGGTVNEQFF. As DNA, the CDR3 is TGTGCCAGCAGGCCTAGCGGGGGAACGGTAAATGAGCAGTTCTTC.

The J gene is TRBJ2-7, the V gene TRBV28; possibly TRBD2 for D (6 bases). V was pared by 9 bases and J by 3 bases, with 18 bases between. The CDR3 runs to 14 residues. Germline CDR1 and CDR2: MDHEN and SYDVKM. CDR3 DNA: TGTGCCAGTTACCAAGCGGGCCACGTCTACGAGCAGTACTTC. This codes for CASYQAGHVYEQYF.

V and J are TRBV5-1 and TRBJ2-7; no clear D. CDR3 size: 15 residues. Germline values: CDR1 SGHRS, CDR2 YFSETQ. The V end was cut by 0 bases, the J end by 3 bases, with 13 bases between. The CDR3 region is CASSLAEGLGYEQYF. The CDR3 DNA reads TGCGCCAGCAGCTTGGCGGAAGGGCTCGGCTACGAGCAGTACTTC.

The CDR3 spells CASGRDRVGDTEAFF. CDR3 DNA sequence: TGTGCTAGTGGCCGGGACAGGGTGGGGGACACTGAAGCTTTCTTT. The chain couples TRBV12-5 to TRBJ1-1, with 9 bases that match TRBD1. The germline V gene has CDR1 LGHNT and CDR2 FRNRAP. The CDR3 runs to 15 residues. V lost 6 bases and J lost 3; bases outside the gene matches: 8.

The table lists this clone with many counts. This sequence joins TRBV11-2 and TRBJ1-1; a weak D match, TRBD1 (6 bases). This CDR3 comprises 14 residues. The germline gives CDR1 SGHAT, CDR2 FQNNGV. The V and J ends lost 5 bases and 4 bases respectively, with 14 bases between them. The CDR3 here is CASSIGGPGTEAFF. The DNA of the CDR3 is TGTGCCAGCAGCATAGGGGGACCGGGCACTGAAGCTTTCTTT.

This clone was seen only once. This chain uses TRBV7-9 with TRBJ1-4, with 8 bases that match TRBD1. The trim removed 3 bases at V and 8 bases at J, leaving 8 bases unmatched. This CDR3 has 15 residues. Germline assignment: CDR1 SEHNR and CDR2 FQNEAQ (reference sequence). The DNA of the CDR3 is TGTGCCAGCAGCTTGAAACAGGGGGTGCGGGAAAAACTGTTTTTT. Its translation: CASSLKQGVREKLFF.

The J gene is TRBJ2-5, the V gene TRBV5-4; no clear D gene. Looked up from germline, CDR1 is SGHNT and CDR2 is YYREEE (reference sequence). The CDR3 runs to 13 residues. Trimming stripped 4 bases from V and 2 bases from J, with 9 bases between. The CDR3 nucleotides are TGTGCCAGCAGCGCCGGGCCGCAAGAGACCCAGTACTTC. Translation: CASSAGPQETQYF.

This chain connects TRBV9 to TRBJ2-5, with D perhaps matching TRBD2 (7 bases). Judging by the DNA end, TRBJ2-7 fits better; the J call may be wrong. This CDR3 is built from 17 residues. In germline, CDR1 is SGDLS, CDR2 YYNGEE. This CDR3 reads CASSPRGGPSGVYEQYF. The CDR3 DNA reads as TGTGCCAGCAGCCCCAGGGGCGGTCCTAGCGGAGTCTACGAGCAGTACTTC.

The gene calls are TRBV28 and TRBJ2-3, with 7 bases matching TRBD2. This CDR3 has 17 residues. The germline gives CDR1 MDHEN, CDR2 SYDVKM. V gave up 5 bases and J gave up 2 bases; unmatched junction bases: 13. For the CDR3, the DNA is TGTGCCAGCAGTCAAATAACGGGACTACCAATCACAGATACGCAGTATTTT. It codes for CASSQITGLPITDTQYF.

The V gene is TRBV6-5, the J gene TRBJ2-7, with 11 bases matching TRBD2. The J segment lost 6 bases and the V segment lost 6 bases, leaving 7 bases of the junction unmatched. The CDR3 has 14 residues. Germline-derived CDR1 and CDR2 are MNHEY and SVGAGI. Written as DNA, the CDR3 is TGTGCCAGCAGCCAACTAGCGGGAGCTTTCGAGCAGTACTTC. Amino acid sequence: CASSQLAGAFEQYF.

This chain joins TRBV27 and TRBJ1-1, with D possibly matching TRBD1 (5 bases). With 2 bases removed from V and 7 bases from J, the gap between germline ends came to 11 bases. The CDR3 has 13 amino acids. Germline CDR1 MNHEY, CDR2 SMNVEV (reference sequence). The CDR3 region is CASSLGAGGEAFF. For the CDR3, the DNA is TGTGCCAGCAGTTTAGGGGCGGGGGGTGAAGCTTTCTTT.

Worth noting for this clone: This may come from a read error, since a much larger clone is one base off. The chain carries TRBV5-3 and TRBJ1-1; D unclear. TRBV5-3 is given ORF status, its function remaining uncertain. Trimming pared 1 base from V and 2 bases from J, leaving 0 bases between. The CDR3 has 11 amino acids. CDR3: CARSLNTEAFF. As DNA, the CDR3 is TGTGCCAGAAGCTTGAACACTGAAGCTTTCTTT.

With regard to this clone: Distinct nucleotide sequences in the sample also encode this CDR3. This rearrangement joins TRBV9 to TRBJ2-2; D is unresolved. Trimming took off 0 bases at V and 8 bases at J, with 8 bases between the two ends. The CDR3 totals 13 residues. The germline V gene encodes CDR1 SGDLS and CDR2 YYNGEE. The CDR3 spells CASSVVGAGELFF. As DNA, the CDR3 is TGTGCCAGCAGCGTAGTGGGTGCGGGGGAGCTGTTTTTT.

The chain is built from TRBV28 and TRBJ2-1; D uncertain. The germline CDR1 and CDR2 sequences are MDHEN and SYDVKM. Deletions cut 8 bases from V and 12 bases from J, with 17 bases between. This CDR3 has 12 residues. The CDR3 spells CASSLGSSGQFF. The CDR3 nucleotides read TGTGCCAGCTCCCTAGGGTCCTCGGGGCAGTTCTTC. Variable domain in full (rest from reference TRBV28 and TRBJ2-1): DVKVTQSSRYLVKRTGEKVFLECVQDMDHENMFWYRQDPGLGLRLIYFSYDVKMKEKGDIPEGYSVSREKKERFSLILESASTNQTSMYLCASSLGSSGQFFGPGTRLTVL.

CDR3 amino acids: CASSLAPSGTYEQYF. CDR3 nucleotides: TGTGCCAGCAGCTTAGCGCCCAGCGGGACCTACGAGCAGTACTTC. The chain couples TRBV13 to TRBJ2-7; 7 bases map to TRBD2. V was clipped by 1 base and J by 2 bases; unmatched bases: 5. CDR1 PRHDT and CDR2 FYEKMQ come from the germline V gene (reference sequence). The CDR3 totals 15 residues.

The rearrangement links TRBV2 to TRBJ1-1; TRBD1 aligns across 8 bases. After removal of 3 bases from V and 5 bases from J, the junction contained 5 bases not matched to a gene. The CDR3 totals 14 residues. Germline values: CDR1 SNHLY, CDR2 FYNNEI. CDR3 sequence (DNA): TGTGCCAGCAGTGAGCAGGGGGCAAGGACTGAAGCTTTCTTT. Its translation: CASSEQGARTEAFF. Combining the CDR3 with reference TRBV2 and TRBJ1-1 gives the whole variable domain EPEVTQTPSHQVTQMGQEVILRCVPISNHLYFYWYRQILGQKVEFLVSFYNNEISEKSEIFDDQFSVERPDGSNFTLKIRSTKLEDSAMYFCASSEQGARTEAFFGQGTRLTVV.

This chain connects TRBV6-1 to TRBJ1-1; D is undetermined. This CDR3 comprises 11 residues. Trimming pared 3 bases from V and 5 bases from J, leaving 4 bases between. CDR1 and CDR2 from the germline V gene are MNHNS and SASEGT. The CDR3 nucleotides are TGTGCCAGCAGTGACGGGACTGAAGCTTTCTTT. Translating gives CASSDGTEAFF.